These 21 T cell receptor beta chains were sequenced from one sample in a study of early T cells in non-severe SARS-CoV-2 infection. From the 5' RACE reads, TCRdb called clonotypes with MiXCR, one entry per CDR3 protein. The sample holds some 62,000 distinct CDR3 sequences, about 9.9% seen once. The source material was whole blood. Source of these receptors: an adult who was a healthcare worker with PCR-confirmed SARS-CoV-2 infection or an uninfected control (not recorded which).

In its sample, this clonotype was seen a few times. This chain connects TRBV12-3 or TRBV12-4 to TRBJ2-1; no clear D. This CDR3 is 11 amino acids long. Deletions cut 7 bases from V and 7 bases from J, with 8 bases between. The CDR3 coding sequence is TGTGCCAGCAAATTGGGGAATGAGCAGTTCTTC. It specifies CASKLGNEQFF.

The genes are TRBV27 and TRBJ2-1; maybe TRBD2 (7 bases). The V gene's germline CDR1 is MNHEY and CDR2 SMNVEV (reference sequence). Trimming stripped 9 bases from V and 7 bases from J, with 22 bases between. The CDR3 extends over 15 amino acids. CDR3 in amino acids: CASAPGGGPGNEQFF. In DNA form, the CDR3 reads TGTGCCAGTGCGCCCGGCGGGGGCCCCGGGAATGAGCAGTTCTTC.

V gene TRBV7-3 combines with J gene TRBJ1-2; D gene ambiguous. The germline V gene has CDR1 SGHTA and CDR2 FQGTGA. The length of the CDR3 is 14 residues. Trimming cost V 5 bases and J 5 bases, with 15 bases left between them. This CDR3 is CASSPSGRSYGYTF. The CDR3 DNA sequence: TGTGCCAGCAGCCCCTCGGGCCGCTCATATGGCTACACCTTC.

V gene TRBV4-1 combines with J gene TRBJ2-1, with D perhaps matching TRBD2 (7 bases). Trimming cost V 0 bases and J 0 bases, with 12 bases left between them. From germline, CDR1 is MGHRA and CDR2 YSYEKL. There are 17 residues in the CDR3. The CDR3 nucleotides are TGCGCCAGCAGCCAAGATGTAGGGGGGGGCTCCTACAATGAGCAGTTCTTC. Its protein is CASSQDVGGGSYNEQFF.

The chain employs TRBV7-9 and TRBJ2-3; D ambiguous. Trimming shortened V by 4 bases and J by 0 bases, and 11 bases separated the two germline ends. Germline CDR1 and CDR2: SEHNR and FQNEAQ (reference sequence). There are 15 residues in the CDR3. CDR3 in amino acids: CASSSSGASTDTQYF. The CDR3 DNA is TGTGCCAGCAGCTCGTCAGGAGCTAGCACAGATACGCAGTATTTT.

The CDR3 loop is CSARRGTNQPQHF. CDR3 DNA sequence: TGCAGTGCTAGACGGGGGACAAATCAGCCCCAGCATTTT. The rearrangement joins TRBV20-1 to TRBJ1-5, with D maybe TRBD1 (6 bases). The CDR3 extends over 13 amino acids. V was clipped by 2 bases and J by 4 bases, with 9 bases between them. CDR1 and CDR2 from the germline V gene are DFQATT and SNEGSKA (reference sequence).

There are many counts of this clonotype. This chain joins TRBV12-3 or TRBV12-4 and TRBJ2-3; D gene unclear. The CDR3 runs 13 residues. The V and J ends lost 3 bases and 2 bases respectively, with 6 bases between them. The DNA of the CDR3 is TGTGCCAGCAGTTTGCACTCCACAGATACGCAGTATTTT. It encodes CASSLHSTDTQYF.

This clonotype was observed at least ten times. The chain couples TRBV4-2 to TRBJ1-1, with a weak D call TRBD1 (6 bases). Between the trimmed V and J ends, which lost 0 bases and 5 bases, there was a span of 16 bases. This CDR3 has 16 residues. The germline V gene encodes CDR1 LGHNA and CDR2 YNFKEQ. The CDR3 DNA sequence: TGTGCCAGCAGCCAAGACGAAGGACATACAGGGACTGAAGCTTTCTTT. This encodes CASSQDEGHTGTEAFF.

Concerning this clonotype itself: Since a much larger clone is just one base distant, this may be a read error. This chain links TRBV20-1 with TRBJ2-3; D not certain. Trimming pared 6 bases from V and 2 bases from J, leaving 15 bases between. Germline assignment: CDR1 DFQATT and CDR2 SNEGSKA (reference sequence). The CDR3 runs to 14 residues. CDR3 sequence reads: CSASPPVDTDTQYF. For the CDR3, the DNA is TGCAGTGCCTCCCCTCCCGTTGACACAGATACGCAGTATTTT.

This clonotype was counted between two and nine times. This sequence joins TRBV6-1 and TRBJ1-5; D uncertain. Germline CDR1 MNHNS, CDR2 SASEGT. The CDR3 totals 15 residues. V gave up 7 bases and J gave up 2 bases, with 15 bases separating them. CDR3: CASTSLVSGNQPQHF. The CDR3 nucleotides read TGTGCCAGCACCAGTCTAGTCTCGGGCAATCAGCCCCAGCATTTT.

Comment on this clonotype: Relative to the germline gene, one junction end is altered; a read error may explain this. The V and J genes are TRBV2 and TRBJ1-1, with a weak D call TRBD1 (6 bases). This CDR3 region has 12 residues. CDR1 SNHLY and CDR2 FYNNEI come from the germline V gene. CDR3 coding DNA: TGTGCCAGCAGGGAAGGGACATTAGAAGCTTTCTTT. It yields the protein CASREGTLEAFF. Using reference TRBV2 and TRBJ1-1 for the parts outside the CDR3, the full variable domain is EPEVTQTPSHQVTQMGQEVILRCVPISNHLYFYWYRQILGQKVEFLVSFYNNEISEKSEIFDDQFSVERPDGSNFTLKIRSTKLEDSAMYFCASREGTLEAFFGQGTRLTVV.

In this sample, this clonotype turned up a few times. The rearrangement joins TRBV5-1 to TRBJ2-7, with TRBD2 matching over 10 bases. This CDR3 has 16 amino acids. Trimming cost V 0 bases and J 3 bases; bases outside gene matches: 6. The germline V gene encodes CDR1 SGHRS and CDR2 YFSETQ. CDR3 sequence reads: CASSLASGGAGYEQYV. DNA of the CDR3: TGCGCCAGCAGCTTGGCAAGCGGGGGGGCCGGCTACGAGCAGTACGTC.

The chain combines TRBV29-1 with TRBJ2-1, with D tentatively TRBD1 (6 bases). Trimming removed 6 bases at V and 0 bases at J, with 12 bases between. There are 14 residues in the CDR3. In germline, CDR1 is SQVTM, CDR2 ANQGSEA. CDR3 residues: CSVIGGRSYNEQFF. The CDR3 DNA sequence: TGCAGCGTCATAGGGGGACGCTCCTACAATGAGCAGTTCTTC.

The chain joins TRBV5-5 to TRBJ2-5; 9 bases are shared with TRBD2. CDR3 length: 15 residues. Germline V gene data show CDR1 as SGHKS and CDR2 as YYEKEE (reference sequence). V lost 4 bases to trimming and J lost 2 bases; unmatched junction nucleotides: 6. CDR3 in DNA: TGTGCCAGCAGCGTGGGGACTAGCCTTCAAGAGACCCAGTACTTC. Its protein product is CASSVGTSLQETQYF.

The V gene is TRBV5-5, the J gene TRBJ1-6, with a weak D call TRBD1 (5 bases). The CDR3 is 17 residues long. Trimming stripped 3 bases from V and 0 bases from J, with 13 bases between. Germline CDR1 SGHKS, CDR2 YYEKEE (reference sequence). CDR3 DNA: TGTGCCAGCAGCTCCTCGGTGAGGGGCTCCTATAATTCACCCCTCCACTTT. It is translated as CASSSSVRGSYNSPLHF. Complete variable domain (other parts from reference TRBV5-5 and TRBJ1-6): DAGVTQSPTHLIKTRGQQVTLRCSPISGHKSVSWYQQVLGQGPQFIFQYYEKEERGRGNFPDRFSARQFPNYSSELNVNALLLGDSALYLCASSSSVRGSYNSPLHFGNGTRLTVT.

V gene TRBV5-1 combines with J gene TRBJ2-5; D ambiguous. Germline values: CDR1 SGHRS, CDR2 YFSETQ. Trimming took off 0 bases at V and 4 bases at J, with 10 bases between the two ends. CDR3 length equals 14 residues. In DNA, the CDR3 is TGCGCCAGCAGCTTGGGACCCGACGGAGAGACCCAGTACTTC. Protein: CASSLGPDGETQYF.

A few counts support this clonotype. This chain connects TRBV5-1 to TRBJ2-3; tentatively, D is TRBD2 (5 bases). The CDR3 is 14 residues long. Germline V gene lookup returns CDR1 SGHRS and CDR2 YFSETQ. The ends were cut back, 0 bases at V and 0 bases at J, with 5 bases in the middle. CDR3 DNA: TGCGCCAGCAGCTTGGGACTAAGCACAGATACGCAGTATTTT. This gives the protein CASSLGLSTDTQYF.

A few counts support this clonotype. The V gene is TRBV12-3 or TRBV12-4, the J gene TRBJ2-3; no firm D call. The length of the CDR3 is 14 residues. V gave up 1 base and J gave up 4 bases, with 9 bases separating them. CDR3 protein: CASSLGSTPDTQYF. Written as DNA, the CDR3 is TGTGCCAGCAGTTTAGGGTCTACTCCAGATACGCAGTATTTT.

The chain links TRBV10-2 to TRBJ1-2; no definite D call. Germline-derived CDR1 and CDR2 are WSHSY and SAAADI. The CDR3 contains 13 residues. Between the trimmed V and J ends, which lost 0 bases and 8 bases, there was a span of 10 bases. The CDR3 sequence: CASSESSMIGYTF. The CDR3 DNA reads TGCGCCAGCAGTGAGTCGAGTATGATAGGCTACACCTTC.

This clonotype was counted only a few times. The J gene is TRBJ2-6, the V gene TRBV30; D not resolved. The CDR3 loop spans 15 amino acids. Germline V gives CDR1 GTSNPN, CDR2 SVGIG (reference sequence). Trimming took off 0 bases at V and 5 bases at J, with 11 bases between the two ends. In DNA form, the CDR3 reads TGTGCCTGGAGTGTACCCACCGTTTGGGCCAACGTCCTGACTTTC. It translates to CAWSVPTVWANVLTF. Full variable domain (remainder filled in from reference TRBV30 and TRBJ2-6): SQTIHQWPATLVQPVGSPLSLECTVEGTSNPNLYWYRQAAGRGLQLLFYSVGIGQISSEVPQNLSASRPQDRQFILSSKKLLLSDSGFYLCAWSVPTVWANVLTFGAGSRLTVL.

This clonotype was counted ten times or more. The chain links TRBV7-9 to TRBJ1-3, with D uncertain. CDR3 length equals 14 residues. Germline V CDR1 and CDR2: SEHNR, FQNEAQ (reference sequence). The V gene lost 9 bases and the J gene lost 0 bases, with 12 bases spanning the gap. The DNA of the CDR3 is TGTGCCAGTCGACTTGACCGCTCTGGAAACACCATATATTTT. Translation: CASRLDRSGNTIYF.